These T cell receptor beta chains were read from a single sample in a study of CD8+ T cells in alopecia areata. Assay: immunoSEQ multiplex PCR; the TCRdb copy retains only in-frame clones and omits some. Counted here are approximately 170,000 clones, roughly 60% occurring once; the ten biggest clones make up approximately 15%. Material: CD4+ T cells sorted from blood, obtained at week 24, from a patient treated with tofacitinib. The receptors were sampled from a human donor with alopecia areata. Each CDR3 is given with its conserved first and last residue. The order of the fields is clone size, D gene, J gene, V gene, CDR3 protein, CDR3 DNA. The D gene is left open where the match is weak. Clone size is not always given. Where it is, it says once, few, many or a class for expanded clones.

>.|.|TRBJ2-2|TRBV5-1
CASSLASGANTGELFF
TGCGCCAGCAGCTTGGCATCGGGGGCGAACACCGGGGAGCTGTTTTTT
>.|.|TRBJ1-1|TRBV7-2
CASSSQGANTEAFF
TGTGCCAGCAGCTCCCAGGGTGCAAACACTGAAGCTTTCTTT
>few|.|TRBJ2-3|TRBV4-1
CASSQEAGARTDTQYF
TGCGCCAGCAGCCAAGAGGCGGGGGCCCGCACAGATACGCAGTATTTT
>.|.|TRBJ1-2|TRBV6-5
CASSYFQGSGYTF
TGTGCCAGCAGTTACTTCCAAGGGAGCGGCTACACCTTC
>.|TRBD2|TRBJ2-7|TRBV29-1
CSVGNDGGLSYEQYF
TGCAGCGTTGGTAACGACGGGGGACTATCCTACGAGCAGTACTTC
>few|.|TRBJ1-1|TRBV2
CASSLEGEAFF
TGTGCCAGCAGTCTGGAGGGTGAAGCTTTCTTT
>once|.|TRBJ1-1|TRBV6-5
CASSFLQQNTEAFF
TGTGCCAGCAGTTTCCTACAACAGAACACTGAAGCTTTCTTT
>.|.|TRBJ1-5|TRBV30
CAWRQGPDQPQHF
TGTGCCTGGAGACAGGGACCGGATCAGCCCCAGCATTTT
>once|.|TRBJ1-1|TRBV29-1
CSVDIGGVNTKAFF
TGCAGCGTTGACATCGGGGGGGTGAACACTAAAGCTTTCTTT
>.|.|TRBJ1-5|TRBV29-1
CSVGTGRLLPQHF
TGCAGCGTTGGTACAGGCCGGTTATTGCCCCAGCATTTT
>.|TRBD1|TRBJ2-7|TRBV30
CAWSVQGKQYF
TGTGCCTGGAGTGTACAGGGGAAGCAGTACTTC
>.|.|TRBJ2-7|TRBV5-1
CASSLALQGPYEQYF
TGCGCCAGCAGCTTGGCGCTACAAGGGCCATACGAGCAGTACTTC
>.|TRBD1|TRBJ1-2|TRBV28
CASTQGEGGYTF
TGTGCCAGCACGCAGGGGGAAGGTGGCTACACCTTC
>.|.|TRBJ2-5|TRBV29-1
CSVALGVYRPWTQYF
TGCAGCGTCGCTCTTGGGGTTTATCGACCTTGGACCCAGTACTTC
>.|.|TRBJ2-7|TRBV30
CAWGYNGEQYF
TGTGCCTGGGGTTATAACGGCGAGCAGTACTTC
>once|.|TRBJ2-3|TRBV5-1
CASSPEWAHTDTQYF
TGCGCCAGCAGCCCTGAGTGGGCCCACACAGATACGCAGTATTTT
>few|.|TRBJ2-2|TRBV29-1
CSVGEGTGELFF
TGCAGCGTTGGCGAGGGCACCGGGGAGCTGTTTTTT
>.|TRBD1|TRBJ1-5|TRBV6-5
CASSFGTGNTNQPQHF
TGTGCCAGCAGTTTCGGGACAGGGAACACGAATCAGCCCCAGCATTTT
>.|.|TRBJ2-3|TRBV9
CASSVGQRTDTQYF
TGTGCCAGCAGCGTCGGCCAACGCACAGATACGCAGTATTTT
>.|.|TRBJ1-3|TRBV5-4
CASSLKGGNTIYF
TGTGCCAGCAGCTTGAAGGGGGGAAACACCATATATTTT
>few|.|TRBJ2-3|TRBV7-2
CASSDPGLAPDTQYF
TGTGCCAGCAGCGACCCGGGGTTAGCCCCAGATACGCAGTATTTT
>.|.|TRBJ2-1|TRBV19
CASSIVGGKGEQFF
TGTGCCAGTAGTATCGTGGGGGGAAAGGGCGAGCAGTTCTTC
>few|.|TRBJ1-5|TRBV30
CAWSTESPGRPQHF
TGTGCCTGGAGTACGGAGAGCCCGGGGAGGCCCCAGCATTTT
>.|.|TRBJ1-4|TRBV29-1
CSVRGTNNEKLFF
TGCAGCGTTAGGGGGACAAACAATGAAAAACTGTTTTTT
>few|.|TRBJ2-5|TRBV20-1
CSVQVKETQYF
TGCAGTGTACAGGTGAAAGAGACCCAGTACTTC
>.|.|TRBJ1-4|TRBV2
CASSAQGHNEKLFF
TGTGCCAGCAGTGCCCAGGGGCATAATGAAAAACTGTTTTTT
>once|.|TRBJ2-1|TRBV29-1
CSVEGRAVRDEQFF
TGCAGCGTTGAGGGACGAGCCGTGAGGGATGAGCAGTTCTTC
>.|TRBD2|TRBJ2-3|TRBV18
CASSPGLALTVTQYF
TGTGCCAGCTCACCAGGACTAGCCTTAACGGTTACGCAGTATTTT
>few|.|TRBJ2-3|TRBV7-9
CASSIGTIGDTQYF
TGTGCCAGCAGCATAGGGACCATCGGGGATACGCAGTATTTT
>once|.|TRBJ2-7|TRBV7-7
CASSLGLDDEQYF
TGTGCCAGCAGCTTGGGACTGGACGACGAGCAGTACTTC
>.|.|TRBJ1-6|TRBV9
CASSARQTPPLHF
TGTGCCAGCAGCGCTAGACAGACGCCACCCCTCCACTTT
>.|.|TRBJ2-5|TRBV30
CAWSKQWARETQYF
TGTGCCTGGAGTAAACAGTGGGCACGAGAGACCCAGTACTTC
>.|.|TRBJ1-5|TRBV27
CASSYVWGGQTSNQPQHF
TGTGCCAGCAGTTATGTTTGGGGAGGACAGACCAGCAATCAGCCCCAGCATTTT
>once|.|TRBJ1-2|TRBV10-2
CASSETPSRGYTF
TGCGCCAGCAGTGAGACCCCCAGTCGGGGCTACACCTTC
>many|.|TRBJ1-1|TRBV7-8
CASSGFWENTEAFF
TGTGCCAGCAGTGGATTCTGGGAGAACACTGAAGCTTTCTTT
>few|TRBD1|TRBJ2-7|TRBV7-9
CASSPLQGPYEQYF
TGTGCCAGCAGCCCCTTACAGGGGCCCTACGAGCAGTACTTC
>.|.|TRBJ1-6|TRBV7-6
CASSLAKANSPLHF
TGTGCCAGCAGCTTAGCCAAGGCAAATTCACCCCTCCACTTT
>.|TRBD1|TRBJ1-4|TRBV15
CATSRPGTGDEKLFF
TGTGCCACCAGCAGACCCGGGACAGGGGATGAAAAACTGTTTTTT
>.|.|TRBJ2-5|TRBV7-2
CASSLEPQGAETQYF
TGTGCCAGCAGCTTAGAACCTCAAGGAGCGGAGACCCAGTACTTC
>.|TRBD2|TRBJ2-5|TRBV4-2
CASSQDIAGGPVTQYF
TGTGCCAGCAGCCAAGATATAGCGGGGGGGCCGGTGACCCAGTACTTC
>.|.|TRBJ2-6|TRBV7-3
CASSLFTGEGNVLTF
TGTGCCAGCAGCTTATTCACAGGGGAGGGCAACGTCCTGACTTTC
>few|.|TRBJ1-4|TRBV19
CASSGLNEKLFF
TGTGCCAGTAGCGGACTTAATGAAAAACTGTTTTTT
>.|TRBD1|TRBJ2-7|TRBV2
CASSRDRGGYEQYF
TGTGCCAGCAGCCGGGACAGGGGAGGCTACGAGCAGTACTTC
>few|.|TRBJ2-5|TRBV6-1
CASSESRRGETQYF
TGTGCCAGCAGTGAAAGTCGGCGGGGAGAGACCCAGTACTTC
>.|.|TRBJ2-4|TRBV29-1
CSVGRGESKNIQYF
TGCAGCGTTGGCAGGGGAGAGTCAAAAAACATTCAGTACTTC